This T cell receptor (beta chain) was found in a study of blood T cell repertoires in COVID-19 (TCRdb year 2020). A note on the overall study: The collaborator samples originated in the United States, Italy and Spain and spanned the acute and convalescent phases of COVID-19. The material from the prospective study consisted of cDNA or gDNA derived from T cells, B-cell-depleted T cells, or PBMCs. The samples were drawn from two sources: the first 160 participants of the ongoing ImmuneRACE study, and 1,254 subjects contributed by 6 global collaborators. Subjects who had been exposed to COVID-19, were actively infected with it, or had recovered from it provided the deeply sampled blood TCRbeta repertoires that made up the dataset. Where available, HLA class I and class II types were taken from metadata supplied by the sample provider and were not determined by assay-based typing. The repertoires were released in a freely available public database meant as a resource for research on the immune response to SARS-CoV-2. Sample metadata almost always included a de-identified subject ID, COVID-19 status, age in years and sex. General study outcomes and caveats: The quantity of clinical and demographic metadata differed by source and by participant and was supplied without curation.

TCRbeta CDR3 regions were amplified from genomic DNA using the immunoSEQ Assay, a bias-controlled multiplex PCR. Per the source publication's procedure: Within the assay, amplification of reference gene primers was used to estimate how many nucleated cells each sample contained. To quantify the absolute abundance of each unique TCRbeta CDR3 rearrangement, sequence reads were collapsed and filtered. Productive Simpson clonality was computed per sample as the square root of Simpson's diversity index over productive rearrangements. The table comes from immuneACCESS by way of TCRdb, which keeps in-frame sequences with V and J called. Part of the clones is missing from these tables; in studies checked, under half for an unresolved V gene and the rest for unknown reasons. The D gene and trimming were derived from the DNA, and the V and J assignments and clone size from that table. The sample table contains about 320,000 clones; only one count was recorded for roughly 90% of them. The ten largest clonotypes hold approximately 6.5% of the sample.

To note about this clone: Its antigen has not been determined. No base-level quality is on record; no much larger clone is a single base apart.

Samples from volunteer blood donors who had recovered from COVID-19 were contributed by a second Seattle source. Each collaborating institution followed its own protocols to collect whole blood in K2EDTA tubes. For TCRbeta analysis, collaborator samples were shipped as frozen whole blood, as isolated PBMCs, or as DNA extracted from either sample type. V is pruned by 2 bases and J by 2 bases, leaving 3 bases of the junction without a gene match. CDR1 and CDR2 were assigned from the germline V gene as SGDLS and YYNGEE. Including the terminal cysteine and phenylalanine, the CDR3 comprises 15 residues. Only CDR3 DNA remains: 45 bases, in frame from the first base.

Recombination joined TRBV9 with TRBJ2-1; 8 of the junction bases match TRBD2. This clonotype was sampled from a young man who had recovered from COVID-19. Sequenced material: peripheral blood. This receptor has the CDR3 CASSVGLVPYNEQFF. The sequenced DNA is TGTGCCAGCAGCGTGGGACTAGTTCCCTACAATGAGCAGTTCTTC.